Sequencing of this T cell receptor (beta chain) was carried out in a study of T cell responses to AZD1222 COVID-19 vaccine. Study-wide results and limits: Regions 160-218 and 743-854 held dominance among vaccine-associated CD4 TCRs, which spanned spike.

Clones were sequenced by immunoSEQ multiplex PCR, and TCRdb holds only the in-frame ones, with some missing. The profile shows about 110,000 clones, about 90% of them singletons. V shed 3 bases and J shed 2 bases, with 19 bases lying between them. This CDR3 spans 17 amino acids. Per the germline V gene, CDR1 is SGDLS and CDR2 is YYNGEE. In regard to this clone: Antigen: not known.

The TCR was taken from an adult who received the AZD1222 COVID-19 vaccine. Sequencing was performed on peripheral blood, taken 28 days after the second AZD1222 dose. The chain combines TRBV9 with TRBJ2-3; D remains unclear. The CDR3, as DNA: TGTGCCAGCAGCGGGAGTTTGGAGCTATCTATCACAGATACGCAGTATTTT. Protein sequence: CASSGSLELSITDTQYF.